One T cell receptor beta chain is described in this entry. Its antigen is currently not known. No much larger clone is present one base from it, and per-base qualities are unavailable. CDR1 and CDR2 (SEHNR, FQNEAQ) derive from the germline V gene (reference sequence). V is shortened by 1 base, J by 4 bases, and the region joining them spans 13 bases. The CDR3 holds 15 amino acids from the cysteine to the phenylalanine. Of all the DNA, just the CDR3 is kept, 45 bases in frame from base 1. The sample comes from a study of OX40 agonist ivuxolimab in advanced cancers. Regarding the complete study: Ivuxolimab, which targeted the costimulatory receptor OX40 (CD134), was an agonistic, fully human IgG2 monoclonal antibody. Intravenous ivuxolimab was administered to patients every 2 weeks at six dose levels: 0.01, 0.1, 0.3, 1.5, 3 and 10 mg/kg. Among the roughly 52 dose-escalation patients, some 20 had hepatocellular carcinoma, around 15 melanoma, 9 renal cell carcinoma and 9 head and neck cancer. The dose-escalation cohort was roughly 87% male with a mean age of approximately 60 years, ranging from roughly 20 to 80. Patients were allowed to have had prior anti-PD-1, anti-PD-L1 or anti-CTLA-4 therapy, and around 41% of the dose-escalation patients had previously received checkpoint inhibitors. Partial responses were achieved by three dose-escalation patients, of whom one had hepatocellular carcinoma and two had cutaneous melanoma. The purpose of peripheral TCRbeta sequencing was to test whether ivuxolimab changed TCR sequence diversity and led to clonal T-cell expansion. The paper covers the monotherapy dose-escalation part of the phase I ivuxolimab trial, which included N ≈ 57 patients.

What the study reported, not specific to this receptor: Low levels of normalized T-cell clonal expansion were also seen in some patients who did not respond. In partial responders in the 0.1-3.0 mg/kg groups, normalized peripheral clonal expansion was found to be among the lowest, especially among CD8+ T cells. At doses of 0.1 to 3.0 mg/kg, clonal expansion of both CD4+ and CD8+ blood T cells was observed from baseline to week 6. After ivuxolimab, more expanded clones were found on average in CD8+ T cells than in CD4+ T cells. The antigen specificity of the peripheral T cells that underwent clonal expansion was not determined.

The trial excluded patients who had a history of autoimmune disease or were on systemic immunosuppression. In every dose cohort, peripheral blood was drawn for TCR sequencing at baseline, cycle 4 day 1, and cycle 7 day 1. Samples came from an open-label, multicenter, first-in-human phase I dose-escalation trial of ivuxolimab. Adults with locally advanced or metastatic head and neck squamous cell, hepatocellular, melanoma or renal cell carcinoma were enrolled in the trial. Before TCR sequencing, CD4+ and CD8+ T cells were separately sorted from peripheral blood. Genomic DNA was extracted from sorted cells for sequencing of the TCRbeta CDR3 region. TCRbeta CDR3 regions were sequenced using the immunoSEQ Assay. TCRdb provides this immuneACCESS table in a form limited to in-frame rearrangements. Some clones are lacking; in checked studies, under half of them reflect an unresolved V gene, and why the rest are absent is not known. The sample yields approximately 70,000 clones; roughly four fifths were counted once. The ten largest clones represent over 0.4% of the sample.

The starting material was CD4+ or CD8+ T cells sorted from blood, obtained in a trial of the OX40 agonist ivuxolimab. This sequence originates from an adult with an advanced solid tumor such as melanoma, head and neck, liver or kidney cancer. The V and J segments used are TRBV7-9 and TRBJ1-2; the D gene is unclear. The CDR3 has the sequence CASSLGTGFGYGYTF. The DNA reads as follows: TGTGCCAGCAGCTTAGGTACGGGCTTCGGCTATGGCTACACCTTC.